This TCR beta chain stems from a study of CD8 T cells in Susac syndrome. With random hexamers, reverse transcription was performed on 0.5 to 1 ug of RNA. Across 54 Vbeta and 13 Jbeta, TCR beta CDR3 was amplified with immunoSEQ multiplex PCR. TCRdb processed the immunoSEQ multiplex PCR reads anew with MiXCR; each CDR3 protein has one entry. This sample has over 150,000 distinct CDR3 sequences; approximately 93% occur once, and the top ten carry approximately 0.094%. CDR3 length equals 13 residues. Germline loops: CDR1 LNHDA, CDR2 SQIVND (reference sequence). V was trimmed by 6 bases and J by 2 bases, leaving 8 bases between them.

The chain is built from TRBV19 and TRBJ2-1; D is unclear. The source is a human donor with multiple sclerosis. The specimen was CD4+ T cells from PBMCs. The DNA for the CDR3 is TGTGCCAGTAGCCCCAGGACCTACAATGAGCAGTTCTTC. The encoded protein is CASSPRTYNEQFF.